Listed below are T cell receptor beta chains from one sample, sequenced in a study of blood T cells in healthy people across ages. TCRdb re-derived calls from the 5' RACE reads in MiXCR, one entry per CDR3 protein. The sample holds 1.4 million or so distinct CDR3 sequences, 35% to 45% seen once. The sequenced sample consisted of blood. These receptors originate from a woman aged 18-35 years in good health. Both conserved end residues are part of each CDR3. D genes are given only for firm matches. The listing skips clone size in some rows; elsewhere it reads once, few, many or a size class.

J: TRBJ2-7; V: TRBV20-1; size: few; D: .; CDR3: CSARRGSGYYEQYF; DNA: TGCAGTGCTAGAAGGGGGAGCGGATACTACGAGCAGTACTTC
J: TRBJ1-1; V: TRBV20-1; size: .; D: TRBD1; CDR3: CSARDSPDRENTEAFF; DNA: TGCAGTGCTAGAGATTCCCCGGACAGGGAGAACACTGAAGCTTTCTTT
J: TRBJ2-1; V: TRBV7-2; size: .; D: TRBD2; CDR3: CASSLRLAGPSGYNEQFF; DNA: TGTGCCAGCAGCTTACGACTAGCGGGCCCCTCGGGATACAATGAGCAGTTCTTC
J: TRBJ2-7; V: TRBV9; size: few; D: .; CDR3: CASSDGLGYNEQYF; DNA: TGTGCCAGCAGCGACGGACTCGGCTACAATGAGCAGTACTTC
J: TRBJ2-1; V: TRBV9; size: .; D: .; CDR3: CASSWARAYNEQFF; DNA: TGTGCCAGCAGTTGGGCGAGGGCCTACAATGAGCAGTTCTTC
J: TRBJ2-7; V: TRBV20-1; size: .; D: TRBD1; CDR3: CSARRDRGSYEQYF; DNA: TGCAGTGCTAGACGGGACAGGGGCTCCTACGAGCAGTACTTC
J: TRBJ2-7; V: TRBV19; size: few; D: .; CDR3: CASSIGPRSFSEQYF; DNA: TGTGCCAGTAGCATCGGCCCACGCTCCTTCAGCGAGCAGTACTTC
J: TRBJ2-1; V: TRBV24-1; size: few; D: .; CDR3: CATSDPTGNEQFF; DNA: TGTGCCACCAGTGATCCGACAGGCAATGAGCAGTTCTTC
J: TRBJ2-7; V: TRBV6-2/TRBV6-3; size: .; D: TRBD1; CDR3: CASSSSPGTGTYEQYF; DNA: TGTGCCAGCAGTTCCTCTCCAGGGACAGGGACCTACGAGCAGTACTTC
J: TRBJ1-5; V: TRBV30; size: .; D: .; CDR3: CAWRNKQGGNQPQHF; DNA: TGTGCCTGGAGGAATAAACAGGGAGGGAATCAGCCCCAGCATTTT
J: TRBJ2-1; V: TRBV4-1; size: .; D: .; CDR3: CASSQEGVPSGTQFF; DNA: TGCGCCAGCAGCCAAGAAGGCGTTCCATCCGGGACCCAGTTCTTC
J: TRBJ2-3; V: TRBV12-3/TRBV12-4; size: many; D: .; CDR3: CASSPYRVGTDTQYF; DNA: TGTGCCAGCAGTCCCTACAGGGTGGGCACAGATACGCAGTATTTT
J: TRBJ2-3; V: TRBV4-3; size: .; D: .; CDR3: CASSHRGNADTQYF; DNA: TGCGCCAGCAGCCACCGGGGGAACGCAGATACGCAGTATTTT
J: TRBJ2-4; V: TRBV25-1; size: .; D: .; CDR3: CASSDRDRQNIQYF; DNA: TGTGCCAGCAGTGACCGGGACCGCCAAAATATTCAGTACTTC
J: TRBJ2-3; V: TRBV27; size: .; D: TRBD2; CDR3: CASSLVLAGFTDTQYF; DNA: TGTGCCAGCAGTTTGGTACTAGCGGGTTTCACAGATACGCAGTATTTT
J: TRBJ1-1; V: TRBV7-3; size: .; D: .; CDR3: CASSPSPGVTEAFF; DNA: TGTGCCAGCAGCCCCTCCCCAGGGGTCACTGAAGCTTTCTTT
J: TRBJ2-5; V: TRBV12-3/TRBV12-4; size: .; D: TRBD1; CDR3: CASTQTGEETQYF; DNA: TGTGCCAGCACCCAGACAGGGGAAGAGACCCAGTACTTC
J: TRBJ1-2; V: TRBV25-1; size: .; D: .; CDR3: CASSEAVWRGYTF; DNA: TGTGCCAGCAGTGAAGCGGTGTGGAGGGGCTACACCTTC
J: TRBJ2-5; V: TRBV5-1; size: few; D: .; CDR3: CASSFTVTQETQYF; DNA: TGCGCCAGCAGCTTTACGGTGACCCAAGAGACCCAGTACTTC
J: TRBJ1-4; V: TRBV7-2; size: .; D: .; CDR3: CASSSNQGTNEKLFF; DNA: TGTGCCAGCAGCTCAAACCAGGGAACTAATGAAAAACTGTTTTTT
J: TRBJ2-7; V: TRBV6-2/TRBV6-3; size: .; D: .; CDR3: CASSYLDTTYEQYF; DNA: TGTGCCAGCAGTTACCTAGACACAACCTACGAGCAGTACTTC
J: TRBJ1-1; V: TRBV7-6; size: .; D: .; CDR3: CASSKGGVMNTEAFF; DNA: TGTGCCAGCAGTAAGGGGGGGGTCATGAACACTGAAGCTTTCTTT
J: TRBJ2-1; V: TRBV25-1; size: .; D: TRBD2; CDR3: CASGDRGRREYNEQFF; DNA: TGTGCCAGCGGTGATAGGGGTCGGCGGGAGTACAATGAGCAGTTCTTC
J: TRBJ2-7; V: TRBV29-1; size: few; D: .; CDR3: CSVGLRVKEQYF; DNA: TGCAGCGTTGGGTTAAGGGTTAAAGAGCAGTACTTC
J: TRBJ2-5; V: TRBV29-1; size: once; D: .; CDR3: CSVFAGADNEQYF; DNA: TGCAGCGTTTTTGCGGGGGCGGACAATGAGCAGTACTTC
J: TRBJ1-1; V: TRBV20-1; size: .; D: .; CDR3: CSAPSGRTNTEAFF; DNA: TGCAGTGCTCCGTCGGGACGCACGAACACTGAAGCTTTCTTT
J: TRBJ2-7; V: TRBV10-3; size: once; D: .; CDR3: CAIRDVGKTRDQYF; DNA: TGTGCCATCAGGGACGTAGGAAAAACAAGAGACCAGTACTTC
J: TRBJ2-4; V: TRBV4-3; size: few; D: TRBD2; CDR3: CASSRGLAGAKNIQYF; DNA: TGCGCCAGCAGCCGCGGACTAGCGGGAGCCAAAAACATTCAGTACTTC
J: TRBJ1-5; V: TRBV12-3/TRBV12-4; size: few; D: .; CDR3: CASTQRGQPQHF; DNA: TGTGCCAGCACACAAAGAGGACAGCCCCAGCATTTT